This is a list of T cell receptor beta chains from one sample in a study of blood T cell repertoires in COVID-19. Libraries were prepared by immunoSEQ multiplex PCR; TCRdb keeps only in-frame clonotypes and omits some of them. The data hold under 150,000 clones, with 65% to 80% observed a single time. The sample comprised peripheral blood. The receptors were gathered from a man in his sixties with acute or convalescent COVID-19. Each CDR3 is given with its conserved first and last residue. Fields, in order: J gene, V gene, clone size, D gene, CDR3 DNA, CDR3 protein. A D gene is named only where the DNA matches it firmly. Clone size is stated in some rows and not others, as once, few, many or a class when expanded.

j_call: TRBJ2-5; v_call: TRBV30; clone_size: -; d_call: TRBD1; cdr3_nt: TGTGCCTGGAGGAGTTGGGACAGGGGCCGGAGTGAGACCCAGTACTTC; cdr3_aa: CAWRSWDRGRSETQYF
j_call: TRBJ2-1; v_call: TRBV20-1; clone_size: few; d_call: -; cdr3_nt: TGCAGTGCTAGCCTTTACAATGAGCAGTTCTTC; cdr3_aa: CSASLYNEQFF
j_call: TRBJ2-7; v_call: TRBV2; clone_size: -; d_call: -; cdr3_nt: TGTGCCAGCAGTGAAGGATCGGGAACCTACGAGCAGTACTTC; cdr3_aa: CASSEGSGTYEQYF
j_call: TRBJ2-4; v_call: TRBV6-5; clone_size: -; d_call: TRBD1; cdr3_nt: TGTGCCAGCAGTTACTCGAGGACAGGGGGCGGAAACATTCAGTACTTC; cdr3_aa: CASSYSRTGGGNIQYF
j_call: TRBJ2-6; v_call: TRBV19; clone_size: -; d_call: -; cdr3_nt: TGTGCCAGTAGTATTGGCAGCTCTGGGGCCAACGTCCTGACTTTC; cdr3_aa: CASSIGSSGANVLTF
j_call: TRBJ2-1; v_call: TRBV7-8; clone_size: -; d_call: TRBD2; cdr3_nt: TGTGCCAGCAGCCTGGAAACTAGCGGGAGAAGGAATGAGCAGTTCTTC; cdr3_aa: CASSLETSGRRNEQFF
j_call: TRBJ2-1; v_call: TRBV7-3; clone_size: -; d_call: TRBD2; cdr3_nt: TGTGCCAGCAGCCGGGGACTAGCGGGGTACAATGAGCAGTTCTTC; cdr3_aa: CASSRGLAGYNEQFF
j_call: TRBJ2-7; v_call: TRBV2; clone_size: -; d_call: TRBD1; cdr3_nt: TGTGCCAGCAGTGACCTTGGACAGGGTTTTTACGAGCAGTACTTC; cdr3_aa: CASSDLGQGFYEQYF
j_call: TRBJ2-5; v_call: TRBV28; clone_size: -; d_call: TRBD2; cdr3_nt: TGTGCCAGCAACCTAGGGCGGGAGAGGGAAGAGACCCAGTACTTC; cdr3_aa: CASNLGREREETQYF
j_call: TRBJ2-7; v_call: TRBV7-2; clone_size: -; d_call: TRBD2; cdr3_nt: TGTGCCAGCAGCTTAGAAGCGGGGCGCTCCTACGAGCAGTACTTC; cdr3_aa: CASSLEAGRSYEQYF
j_call: TRBJ1-3; v_call: TRBV4-1; clone_size: few; d_call: -; cdr3_nt: TGCGCCAGCAGCTCGACAGTCCTGCGATCTGGAAACACCATATATTTT; cdr3_aa: CASSSTVLRSGNTIYF
j_call: TRBJ1-2; v_call: TRBV28; clone_size: -; d_call: -; cdr3_nt: TGTGCCAGCATTTCCGACTATGGCTACACCTTC; cdr3_aa: CASISDYGYTF
j_call: TRBJ1-6; v_call: TRBV30; clone_size: few; d_call: -; cdr3_nt: TGTGCCTTGACAGAGAATTCACCCCTCCACTTT; cdr3_aa: CALTENSPLHF
j_call: TRBJ2-3; v_call: TRBV14; clone_size: -; d_call: TRBD2; cdr3_nt: TGTGCCAGCAGCCAGAGGACTAGCAGCACAGATACGCAGTATTTT; cdr3_aa: CASSQRTSSTDTQYF
j_call: TRBJ2-1; v_call: TRBV30; clone_size: -; d_call: TRBD2; cdr3_nt: TGTGCCTGGAGTATCGGACTAGCGGGAGCGAATGAGCAGTTCTTC; cdr3_aa: CAWSIGLAGANEQFF
j_call: TRBJ1-5; v_call: TRBV18; clone_size: -; d_call: -; cdr3_nt: TGTGCCAGCTCACCTCGGGAGGGTAGGCAGCCCCAGCATTTT; cdr3_aa: CASSPREGRQPQHF
j_call: TRBJ2-1; v_call: TRBV5-1; clone_size: -; d_call: TRBD2; cdr3_nt: TGCGCCAGCAGCTTCGCGGCGGGAGGCGGTAGAAGCAATGAGCAGTTCTTC; cdr3_aa: CASSFAAGGGRSNEQFF
j_call: TRBJ2-1; v_call: TRBV7-9; clone_size: -; d_call: TRBD2; cdr3_nt: TGTGCCAGCAGCTTAAGCTCGTCGTCTAGCGGGCCCCAGGGTGAGCAGTTCTTC; cdr3_aa: CASSLSSSSSGPQGEQFF
j_call: TRBJ2-2; v_call: TRBV18; clone_size: -; d_call: TRBD2; cdr3_nt: TGTGCCAGCTCACCTCGGACTAGCGGGAGGACCGGGGAGCTGTTTTTT; cdr3_aa: CASSPRTSGRTGELFF